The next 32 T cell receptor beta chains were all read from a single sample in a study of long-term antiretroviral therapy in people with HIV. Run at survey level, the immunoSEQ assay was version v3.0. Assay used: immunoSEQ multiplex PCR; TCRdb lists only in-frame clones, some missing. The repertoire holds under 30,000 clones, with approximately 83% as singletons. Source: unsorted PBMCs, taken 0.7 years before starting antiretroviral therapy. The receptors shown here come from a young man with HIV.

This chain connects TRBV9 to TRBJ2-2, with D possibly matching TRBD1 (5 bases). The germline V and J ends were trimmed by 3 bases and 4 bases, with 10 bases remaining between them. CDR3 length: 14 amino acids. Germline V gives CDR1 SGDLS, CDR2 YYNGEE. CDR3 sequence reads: CASSEDSFTGELFF. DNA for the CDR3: TGTGCCAGCAGCGAAGACAGTTTCACCGGGGAGCTGTTTTTT.

CDR3: CASSTTGGPHGYTF. The CDR3 DNA is TGTGCCAGTAGTACTACAGGGGGCCCCCATGGCTACACCTTC. The rearrangement links TRBV19 to TRBJ1-2, with 9 positions matching TRBD1. The CDR3 has 14 amino acids. CDR1 and CDR2 from the germline V gene are LNHDA and SQIVND (reference sequence). With 4 bases clipped from V and 6 bases from J, the junction kept 6 bases outside the gene matches.

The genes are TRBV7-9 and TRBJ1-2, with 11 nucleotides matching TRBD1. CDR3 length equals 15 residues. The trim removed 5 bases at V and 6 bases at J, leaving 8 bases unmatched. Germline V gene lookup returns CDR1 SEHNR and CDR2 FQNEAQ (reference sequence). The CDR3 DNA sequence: TGTGCCAGCAGCCTCGGGACAGGGGGGAAGGATGGCTACACCTTC. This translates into CASSLGTGGKDGYTF.

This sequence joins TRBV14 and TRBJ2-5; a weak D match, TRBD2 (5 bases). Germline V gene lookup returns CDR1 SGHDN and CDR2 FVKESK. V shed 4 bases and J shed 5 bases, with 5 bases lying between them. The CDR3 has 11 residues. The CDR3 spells CASSRGETQYF. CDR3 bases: TGTGCCAGCAGCCGAGGGGAGACCCAGTACTTC.

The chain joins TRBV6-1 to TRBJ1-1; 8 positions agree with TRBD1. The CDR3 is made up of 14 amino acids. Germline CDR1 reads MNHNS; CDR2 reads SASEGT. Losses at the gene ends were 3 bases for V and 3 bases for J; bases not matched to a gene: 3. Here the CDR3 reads CASSDRDRYTEAFF. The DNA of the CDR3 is TGTGCCAGCAGTGACCGGGACAGGTACACTGAAGCTTTCTTT.

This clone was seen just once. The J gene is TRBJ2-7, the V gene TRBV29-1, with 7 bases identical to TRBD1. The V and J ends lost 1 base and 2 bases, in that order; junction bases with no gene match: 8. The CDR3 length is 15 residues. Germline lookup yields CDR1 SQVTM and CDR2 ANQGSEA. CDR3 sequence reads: CSVEVGGFGTYEQYF. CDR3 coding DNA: TGCAGCGTTGAAGTAGGGGGCTTTGGCACCTACGAGCAGTACTTC.

CDR3 DNA: TGCGCCAGCAGCCAGGGACAGGGGGTGCAGCCCCAGCATTTT. Protein sequence: CASSQGQGVQPQHF. This chain connects TRBV4-3 to TRBJ1-5; 11 bases are shared with TRBD1. In germline, CDR1 is LGHNA, CDR2 YSLEER. CDR3 size: 14 residues. The trim removed 3 bases at V and 7 bases at J, leaving 2 bases unmatched.

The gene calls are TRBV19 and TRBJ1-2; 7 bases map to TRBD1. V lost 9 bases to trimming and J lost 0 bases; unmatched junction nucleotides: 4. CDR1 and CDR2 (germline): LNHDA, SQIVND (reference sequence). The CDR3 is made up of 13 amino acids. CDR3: CASWDRSNYGYTF. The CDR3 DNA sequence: TGTGCCAGCTGGGACAGATCTAACTATGGCTACACCTTC. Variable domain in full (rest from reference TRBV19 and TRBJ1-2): DGGITQSPKYLFRKEGQNVTLSCEQNLNHDAMYWYRQDPGQGLRLIYYSQIVNDFQKGDIAEGYSVSREKKESFPLTVTSAQKNPTAFYLCASWDRSNYGYTFGSGTRLTVV.

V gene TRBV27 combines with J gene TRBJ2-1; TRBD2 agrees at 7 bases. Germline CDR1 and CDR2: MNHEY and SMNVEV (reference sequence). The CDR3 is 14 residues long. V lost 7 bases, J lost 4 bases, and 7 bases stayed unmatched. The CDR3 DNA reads TGTGCCAGCACCGGACTAGGAGTATACAATGAGCAGTTCTTC. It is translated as CASTGLGVYNEQFF.

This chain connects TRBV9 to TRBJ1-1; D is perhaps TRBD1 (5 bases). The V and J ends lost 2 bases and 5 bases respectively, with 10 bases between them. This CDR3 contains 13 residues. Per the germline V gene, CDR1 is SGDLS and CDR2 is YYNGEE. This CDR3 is CASSVEGRTEAFF. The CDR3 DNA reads TGTGCCAGCAGCGTTGAGGGGAGAACTGAAGCTTTCTTT. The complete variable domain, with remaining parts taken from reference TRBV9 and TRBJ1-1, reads DSGVTQTPKHLITATGQRVTLRCSPRSGDLSVYWYQQSLDQGLQFLIQYYNGEERAKGNILERFSAQQFPDLHSELNLSSLELGDSALYFCASSVEGRTEAFFGQGTRLTVV.

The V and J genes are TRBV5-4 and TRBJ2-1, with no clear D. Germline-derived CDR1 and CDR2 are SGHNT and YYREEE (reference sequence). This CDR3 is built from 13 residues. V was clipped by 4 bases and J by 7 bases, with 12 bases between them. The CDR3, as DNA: TGTGCCAGCAGCCCGGTCGGCGAGAATGAGCAGTTCTTC. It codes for CASSPVGENEQFF.

CDR3: CASSQQNTDTQYF. The CDR3, as DNA: TGTGCCAGCAGCCAACAGAACACAGATACGCAGTATTTT. This chain joins TRBV7-9 and TRBJ2-3; D not resolved. The CDR3 is 13 amino acids. The V end lost 5 bases, the J end lost 2 bases, and 8 bases lay between the germline ends. Germline V CDR1 and CDR2: SEHNR, FQNEAQ (reference sequence).

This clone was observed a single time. The CDR3 loop is CASLQWDGIQYF. In DNA form, the CDR3 reads TGTGCCAGCCTCCAATGGGATGGCATTCAGTACTTC. V gene TRBV21-1 combines with J gene TRBJ2-4. TRBV21-1 is a recognized pseudogene. There are 12 residues in the CDR3.

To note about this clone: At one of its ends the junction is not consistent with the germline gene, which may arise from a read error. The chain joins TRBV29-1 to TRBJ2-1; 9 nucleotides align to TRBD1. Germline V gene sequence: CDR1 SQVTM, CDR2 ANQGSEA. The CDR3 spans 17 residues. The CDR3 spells CSVEGLVTGGSYNEQFF. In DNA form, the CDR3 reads TGCAGCGTCGAAGGGCTAGTGACAGGGGGCTCCTACAATGAGCAGTTCTTC.

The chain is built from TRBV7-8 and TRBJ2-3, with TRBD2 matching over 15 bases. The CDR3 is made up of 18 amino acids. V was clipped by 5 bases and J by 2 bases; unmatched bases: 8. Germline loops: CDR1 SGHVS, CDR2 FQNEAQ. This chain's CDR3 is CASSLFGTSGGTTDTQYF. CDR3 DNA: TGTGCCAGCAGCCTATTTGGGACTAGCGGGGGGACCACAGATACGCAGTATTTT.

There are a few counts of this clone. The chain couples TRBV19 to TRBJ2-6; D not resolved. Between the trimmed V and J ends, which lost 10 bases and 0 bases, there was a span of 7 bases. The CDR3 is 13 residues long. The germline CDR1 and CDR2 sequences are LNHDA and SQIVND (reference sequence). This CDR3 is CAIGPSGANVLTF. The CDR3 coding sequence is TGTGCCATTGGTCCCTCTGGGGCCAACGTCCTGACTTTC.

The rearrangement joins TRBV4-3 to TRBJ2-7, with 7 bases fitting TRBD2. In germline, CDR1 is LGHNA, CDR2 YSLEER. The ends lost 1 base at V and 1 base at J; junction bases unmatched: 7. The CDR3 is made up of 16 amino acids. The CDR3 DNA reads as TGCGCCAGCAGCCAAGGGGTAGCGGGTCTTTCCTACGAGCAGTACTTC. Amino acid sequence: CASSQGVAGLSYEQYF.

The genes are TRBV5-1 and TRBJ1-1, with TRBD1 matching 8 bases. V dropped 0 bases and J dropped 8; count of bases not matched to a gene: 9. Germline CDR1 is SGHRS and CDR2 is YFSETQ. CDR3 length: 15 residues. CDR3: CASSLGQGATSEAFF. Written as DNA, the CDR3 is TGCGCCAGCAGCTTGGGTCAGGGGGCAACGTCCGAAGCTTTCTTT.

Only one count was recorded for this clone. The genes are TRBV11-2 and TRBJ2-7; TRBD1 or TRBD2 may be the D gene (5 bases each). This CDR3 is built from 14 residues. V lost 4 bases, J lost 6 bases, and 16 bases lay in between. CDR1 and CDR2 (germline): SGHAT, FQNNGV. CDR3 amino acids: CASSSGTRPGEQYF. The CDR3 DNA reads TGTGCCAGCAGCTCTGGGACGAGGCCGGGCGAGCAGTACTTC.

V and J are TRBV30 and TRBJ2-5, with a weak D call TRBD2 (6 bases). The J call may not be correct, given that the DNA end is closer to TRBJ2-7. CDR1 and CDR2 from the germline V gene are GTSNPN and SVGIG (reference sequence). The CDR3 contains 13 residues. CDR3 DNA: TGTGCCTGGATGCGGGGCCTGAACTACGAGCAGTACTTC. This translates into CAWMRGLNYEQYF.

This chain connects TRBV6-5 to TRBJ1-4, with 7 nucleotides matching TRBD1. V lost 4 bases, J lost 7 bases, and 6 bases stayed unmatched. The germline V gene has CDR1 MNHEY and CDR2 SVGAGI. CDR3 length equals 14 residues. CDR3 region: CASSLTGSGEKLFF. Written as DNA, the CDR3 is TGTGCCAGCAGTTTGACAGGGTCGGGTGAAAAACTGTTTTTT.

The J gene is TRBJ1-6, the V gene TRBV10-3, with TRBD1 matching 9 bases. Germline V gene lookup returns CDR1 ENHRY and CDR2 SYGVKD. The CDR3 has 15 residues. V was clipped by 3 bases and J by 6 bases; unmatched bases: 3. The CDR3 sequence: CAISEGTGSNSPLHF. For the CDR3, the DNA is TGTGCCATCAGTGAAGGGACAGGGTCTAATTCACCCCTCCACTTT.

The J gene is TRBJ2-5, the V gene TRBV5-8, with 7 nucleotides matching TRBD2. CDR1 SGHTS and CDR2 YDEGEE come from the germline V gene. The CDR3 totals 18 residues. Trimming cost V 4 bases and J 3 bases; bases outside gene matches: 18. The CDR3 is CASSGGKRASGGKETQYF. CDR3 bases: TGTGCCAGCAGCGGGGGGAAGCGGGCTAGCGGAGGTAAAGAGACCCAGTACTTC. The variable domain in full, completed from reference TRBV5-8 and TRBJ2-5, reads EAGVTQSPTHLIKTRGQQATLRCSPISGHTSVYWYQQALGLGLQFLLWYDEGEERNRGNFPPRFSGRQFPNYSSELNVNALELEDSALYLCASSGGKRASGGKETQYFGPGTRLLVL.

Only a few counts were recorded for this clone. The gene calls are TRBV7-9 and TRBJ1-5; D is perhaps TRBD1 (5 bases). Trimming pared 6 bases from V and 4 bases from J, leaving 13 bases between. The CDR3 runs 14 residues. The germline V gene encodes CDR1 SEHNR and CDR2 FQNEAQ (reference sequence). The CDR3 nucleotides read TGTGCCAGCAGTTGGGACGGGGGGAATCAGCCCCAGCATTTT. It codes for CASSWDGGNQPQHF.

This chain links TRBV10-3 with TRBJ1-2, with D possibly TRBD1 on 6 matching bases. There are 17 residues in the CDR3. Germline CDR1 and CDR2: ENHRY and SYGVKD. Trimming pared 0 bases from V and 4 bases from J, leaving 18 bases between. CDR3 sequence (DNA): TGTGCCATCAGTGAGTCGACAGCAGGGTTAGGGGGCTATGGCTACACCTTC. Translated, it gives CAISESTAGLGGYGYTF.

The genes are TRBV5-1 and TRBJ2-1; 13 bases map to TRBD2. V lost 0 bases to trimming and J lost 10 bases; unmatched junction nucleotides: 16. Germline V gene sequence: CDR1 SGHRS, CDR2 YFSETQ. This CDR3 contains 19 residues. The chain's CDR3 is CASSLGPGLAGARQREQFF. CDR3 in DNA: TGCGCCAGCAGCTTGGGACCCGGACTAGCGGGGGCCCGTCAAAGGGAGCAGTTCTTC.

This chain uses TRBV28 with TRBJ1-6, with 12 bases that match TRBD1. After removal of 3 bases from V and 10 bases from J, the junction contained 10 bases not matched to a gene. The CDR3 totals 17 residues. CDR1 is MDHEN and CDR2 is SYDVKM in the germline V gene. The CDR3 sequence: CASSFVAGTGGISPLHF. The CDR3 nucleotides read TGTGCCAGCAGTTTCGTAGCCGGGACAGGGGGCATCTCACCCCTCCACTTT.

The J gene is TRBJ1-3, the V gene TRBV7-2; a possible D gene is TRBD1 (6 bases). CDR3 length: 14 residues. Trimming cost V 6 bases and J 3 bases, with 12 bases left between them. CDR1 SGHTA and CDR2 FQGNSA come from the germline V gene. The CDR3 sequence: CASSLTGRGNTIYF. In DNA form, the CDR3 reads TGTGCCAGCAGTTTAACAGGGCGTGGAAACACCATATATTTT.

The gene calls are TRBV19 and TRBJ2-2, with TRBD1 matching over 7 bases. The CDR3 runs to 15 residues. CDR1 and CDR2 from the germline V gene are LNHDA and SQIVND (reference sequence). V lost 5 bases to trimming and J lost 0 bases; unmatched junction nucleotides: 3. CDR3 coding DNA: TGTGCCAGTAGTCCCGGGACAGCGAACACCGGGGAGCTGTTTTTT. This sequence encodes CASSPGTANTGELFF.

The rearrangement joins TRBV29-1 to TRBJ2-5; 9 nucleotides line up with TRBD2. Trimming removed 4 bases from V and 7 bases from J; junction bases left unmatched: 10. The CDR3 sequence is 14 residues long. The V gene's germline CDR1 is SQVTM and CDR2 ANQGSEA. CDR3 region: CSVAGSGRQGTQYF. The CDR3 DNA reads TGCAGCGTTGCGGGTAGCGGGAGACAGGGGACCCAGTACTTC.

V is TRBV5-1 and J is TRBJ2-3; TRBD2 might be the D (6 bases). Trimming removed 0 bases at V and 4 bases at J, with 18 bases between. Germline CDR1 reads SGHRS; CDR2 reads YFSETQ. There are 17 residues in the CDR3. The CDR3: CASSLAGGGGRPDTQYF. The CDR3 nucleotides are TGCGCCAGCAGCTTGGCCGGGGGTGGGGGTCGACCAGATACGCAGTATTTT.

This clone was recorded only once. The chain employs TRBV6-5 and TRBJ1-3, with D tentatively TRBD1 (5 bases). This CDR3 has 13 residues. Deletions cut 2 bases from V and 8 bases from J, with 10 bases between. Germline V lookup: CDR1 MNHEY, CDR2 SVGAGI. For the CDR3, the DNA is TGTGCCAGCAGTTACCCAGGGTCGGACACCATATATTTT. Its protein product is CASSYPGSDTIYF.